This TCR beta chain is drawn from a study of blood T cell repertoires in COVID-19. Across the study: Samples taken during acute and convalescent COVID-19 were collected in the United States, Italy and Spain. The analysed material was cDNA or gDNA that came from T cells, B-cell-depleted T cells, or PBMCs.

CDR1 is KGHSH and CDR2 is LQKENI in the germline V gene. With 4 bases removed from V and 6 bases from J, the gap between germline ends came to 13 bases. This CDR3 spans 14 amino acids. Per the original data handling: The authors estimated nucleated cell counts from reference gene primer amplification. This table comes from immunoSEQ multiplex PCR, and its TCRdb copy is limited to in-frame clones, with some not included. V and J calls plus clone size are reproduced from that table; the DNA served to infer D and trimming. The sample consists of 80,000 to 85,000 clones, roughly 88% of them appearing once.

The sample consisted of peripheral blood. The chain is built from TRBV18 and TRBJ1-5; D possibly corresponds to TRBD1 (6 bases). The sequence came from an elderly woman with acute or convalescent COVID-19. The CDR3 sequence is CASSLGQSSQPQHF. The CDR3 DNA reads as TGTGCCAGCTCACTAGGACAGAGTAGTCAGCCCCAGCATTTT.